This T cell receptor beta chain was identified during a study of CD8 T cells in ankylosing spondylitis. Study outcomes and limitations: Disease-linked clones were CD8+ and relatively rare in peripheral blood. Characteristic, it appeared, of ankylosing spondylitis blood was a TCR beta motif of several highly homologous variants.

In making TCR beta libraries, quantitative 5'-RACE with molecular barcodes was used. One entry per CDR3 protein, called by TCRdb with MiXCR from the 5' RACE reads. Here the sample spans almost 250,000 distinct CDR3 sequences, roughly 32% being singletons. V was clipped by 3 bases and J by 2 bases; unmatched bases: 4. This CDR3 has 15 residues. CDR1 and CDR2 (germline): KGHSH, LQKENI. A note on this clonotype: What it recognizes is unknown.

This TCR derives from a male donor with ankylosing spondylitis or in good health (not recorded which). The rearrangement links TRBV18 to TRBJ2-7; TRBD1 matches 10 bases. The specimen was blood, either unsorted or a sorted T cell fraction (not recorded which). Here the CDR3 reads CASSPLGTGAYEQYF. The CDR3 nucleotides are TGTGCCAGCTCACCTCTCGGGACAGGGGCCTACGAGCAGTACTTC.